The 18 T cell receptor beta chains below all came from one sample that was sequenced in a study of blood T cell repertoires in COVID-19. The assay was immunoSEQ multiplex PCR, and TCRdb's table has in-frame clones only and misses some. The sample includes about 480,000 clones, 80% to 90% of them seen just once. The specimen sequenced was peripheral blood. These receptors came from a woman aged 30 to 39 with acute or convalescent COVID-19.

The chain joins TRBV4-2 to TRBJ2-1; TRBD2 aligns across 7 bases. The V and J ends lost 1 base and 4 bases, in that order; junction bases with no gene match: 4. Per the germline V gene, CDR1 is LGHNA and CDR2 is YNFKEQ. This CDR3 comprises 15 residues. CDR3 bases: TGTGCCAGCAGCCAAGTCCAGCGGGGATACAATGAGCAGTTCTTC. Translating gives CASSQVQRGYNEQFF.

The rearrangement links TRBV4-1 to TRBJ1-6; D is ambiguous. Looked up from germline, CDR1 is MGHRA and CDR2 is YSYEKL. The CDR3 covers 12 residues. V was cut by 3 bases and J by 10 bases, with 7 bases left in between. Here the CDR3 reads CASSHLYSPLHF. The CDR3, as DNA: TGCGCCAGCAGCCACCTATACTCACCCCTCCACTTT.

This chain joins TRBV6-5 and TRBJ1-2; TRBD1 might be the D (6 bases). Germline loops: CDR1 MNHEY, CDR2 SVGAGI. Trimming took 6 bases from V and 4 from J, leaving 12 bases between them. This CDR3 region has 13 residues. CDR3 sequence: CASSGTSGYGYTF. CDR3 sequence (DNA): TGTGCCAGCAGCGGGACAAGTGGCTATGGCTACACCTTC.

The chain carries TRBV4-1 and TRBJ1-6, with TRBD1 matching over 7 bases. Germline lookup yields CDR1 MGHRA and CDR2 YSYEKL. V gave up 3 bases and J gave up 7 bases; unmatched junction bases: 6. The CDR3 loop spans 15 amino acids. CDR3 nucleotide sequence: TGCGCCAGCAGCCAGACAGGGTTGTTGAATTCACCCCTCCACTTT. It is translated as CASSQTGLLNSPLHF.

The chain combines TRBV4-2 with TRBJ1-1; 9 nucleotides match TRBD1. The CDR3 is 15 residues long. V was pared by 1 base and J by 10 bases, with 10 bases of the junction left unmatched. Germline loops: CDR1 LGHNA, CDR2 YNFKEQ. CDR3 DNA sequence: TGTGCCAGCAGCCAAGTCTCGGGACAGGGTTTCGTAGCTTTCTTT. This codes for CASSQVSGQGFVAFF.

The table lists this clone with a count of one. The chain couples TRBV19 to TRBJ2-3, with 7 bases lining up with TRBD2. V dropped 5 bases and J dropped 9; count of bases not matched to a gene: 11. Per germline, CDR1 LNHDA and CDR2 SQIVND (reference sequence). The CDR3 consists of 14 residues. CDR3 loop: CASSLYRGDGTQYF. The CDR3 DNA sequence: TGTGCCAGTAGTCTCTACCGGGGGGACGGCACGCAGTATTTT.

The chain is built from TRBV7-3 and TRBJ1-1, with unresolved D. CDR1 is SGHTA, CDR2 FQGTGA, per germline. Deletions cut 6 bases from V and 1 base from J, with 9 bases between. This CDR3 contains 13 residues. The CDR3 region has the DNA TGTGCCAGCAGATTACAATCGAACACTGAAGCTTTCTTT. Translated: CASRLQSNTEAFF.

Points on this clone: The identical CDR3 is also encoded by other nucleotide sequences in the sample. The chain couples TRBV30 to TRBJ1-1; weak D call: TRBD1 (6 bases). Germline V gene sequence: CDR1 GTSNPN, CDR2 SVGIG (reference sequence). This CDR3 is built from 13 residues. V dropped 0 bases and J dropped 5 bases, with 10 bases sitting between them. CDR3 DNA sequence: TGTGCCTGGAGTGTAGGGGGTCTGACTGAAGCTTTCTTT. It encodes CAWSVGGLTEAFF.

The chain carries TRBV13 and TRBJ2-1; no definite D call. There are 14 residues in the CDR3. Germline loops: CDR1 PRHDT, CDR2 FYEKMQ (reference sequence). The ends were cut back, 5 bases at V and 0 bases at J, with 8 bases in the middle. CDR3 in DNA: TGTGCCAGCAGCGGAAGGAGCTCCTACAATGAGCAGTTCTTC. Amino acids: CASSGRSSYNEQFF. The full variable domain, completed using reference TRBV13 and TRBJ2-1, is AAGVIQSPRHLIKEKRETATLKCYPIPRHDTVYWYQQGPGQDPQFLISFYEKMQSDKGSIPDRFSAQQFSDYHSELNMSSLELGDSALYFCASSGRSSYNEQFFGPGTRLTVL.

This clone has only a few counts. V and J are TRBV19 and TRBJ1-5, with 7 bases fitting TRBD1. Germline loops: CDR1 LNHDA, CDR2 SQIVND (reference sequence). Trimming cost V 3 bases and J 4 bases; bases outside gene matches: 3. The CDR3 length is 14 residues. Here the CDR3 DNA reads TGTGCCAGTAGTATGGGACAGCAGAATCAGCCCCAGCATTTT. Amino acids: CASSMGQQNQPQHF.

This chain joins TRBV7-9 and TRBJ1-2; no clear D gene. Germline CDR1 and CDR2: SEHNR and FQNEAQ (reference sequence). Trimming removed 1 base from V and 0 bases from J, with 9 bases in between. The CDR3 is 15 amino acids. CDR3 sequence: CASSLGQHTNYGYTF. CDR3 bases: TGTGCCAGCAGCTTAGGCCAACATACTAACTATGGCTACACCTTC. Drawing the rest from reference TRBV7-9 and TRBJ1-2, the complete variable domain is DTGVSQNPRHKITKRGQNVTFRCDPISEHNRLYWYRQTLGQGPEFLTYFQNEAQLEKSRLLSDRFSAERPKGSFSTLEIQRTEQGDSAMYLCASSLGQHTNYGYTFGSGTRLTVV.

The rearrangement joins TRBV28 to TRBJ2-1; 8 nucleotides match TRBD2. The junction had 8 bases not matched to a gene; V was cut back by 3 bases and J by 7 bases. This CDR3 region has 15 residues. The germline gives CDR1 MDHEN, CDR2 SYDVKM. CDR3 residues: CASSFHLSGGNEQFF. The CDR3 DNA is TGTGCCAGCAGTTTCCACCTAAGCGGGGGAAATGAGCAGTTCTTC.

This clone was observed once. V usage is TRBV28 and J usage is TRBJ1-4; weak D call: TRBD1 (5 bases). The CDR3 contains 13 residues. Trimming took off 5 bases at V and 6 bases at J, with 10 bases between the two ends. Per germline, CDR1 MDHEN and CDR2 SYDVKM. Here the CDR3 reads CASSRQTHEKLFF. The CDR3 DNA reads TGTGCCAGCAGTCGACAGACACATGAAAAACTGTTTTTT.

V gene TRBV7-9 combines with J gene TRBJ2-3; TRBD1 aligns across 7 bases. CDR3 size: 15 residues. Germline CDR1 is SEHNR and CDR2 is FQNEAQ (reference sequence). The J segment lost 3 bases and the V segment lost 5 bases, leaving 8 bases of the junction unmatched. The CDR3 loop is CASSPGTASTDTQYF. In nucleotides, the CDR3 is TGTGCCAGCAGCCCCGGGACAGCCTCGACAGATACGCAGTATTTT.

The gene calls are TRBV7-3 and TRBJ2-3, with TRBD2 as a possible D gene (6 bases). CDR1 is SGHTA and CDR2 is FQGTGA in the germline V gene. Trimming removed 4 bases from V and 4 bases from J, with 6 bases in between. The CDR3 runs 12 residues. As DNA, the CDR3 is TGTGCCAGCAGCTCGGGAGCAGATACGCAGTATTTT. Amino acid sequence: CASSSGADTQYF. Using reference TRBV7-3 and TRBJ2-3 for the parts outside the CDR3, the full variable domain is GAGVSQTPSNKVTEKGKYVELRCDPISGHTALYWYRQSLGQGPEFLIYFQGTGAADDSGLPNDRFFAVRPEGSVSTLKIQRTERGDSAVYLCASSSGADTQYFGPGTRLTVL.

The chain joins TRBV12-3 or TRBV12-4 to TRBJ1-1; 7 positions agree with TRBD1. V lost 5 bases and J lost 4; bases outside the gene matches: 4. CDR3 length: 13 residues. CDR3 in DNA: TGTGCCAGCAGTGTGACAGGGTCCACTGAAGCTTTCTTT. Its translation: CASSVTGSTEAFF.

The rearrangement uses TRBV19 and TRBJ1-3, with 10 bases lining up with TRBD1. V lost 9 bases, J lost 0 bases, and 17 bases stayed unmatched. This CDR3 has 19 residues. Looked up from germline, CDR1 is LNHDA and CDR2 is SQIVND (reference sequence). CDR3: CARAVAGTGDRLSGNTIYF. CDR3 nucleotides: TGTGCCAGGGCAGTAGCGGGGACAGGGGATCGTCTCTCTGGAAACACCATATATTTT.

This clone was counted once. Other nucleotide sequences from this sample produce the same CDR3. The rearrangement uses TRBV6-6 and TRBJ1-5; the match to TRBD1 covers 9 bases. Germline V CDR1 and CDR2: MNHNY, SVGAGI (reference sequence). The CDR3 loop spans 14 amino acids. V trimming: 2 bases; J trimming: 5 bases; junction bases outside the gene matches: 1. CDR3 coding DNA: TGTGCCAGCAGTTACCGGGACAGGGATCAGCCCCAGCATTTT. The encoded protein is CASSYRDRDQPQHF.